Presented here are 28 T cell receptor beta chains from one specimen sequenced in a study of somatic mutations in cytotoxic T cells in rheumatoid arthritis. Sequencing used immunoSEQ multiplex PCR; TCRdb keeps in-frame clones, though not all of them. The table has approximately 13,000 clones, roughly 69% seen once; the top ten hold about 9.9%. Specimen: CD8+ T cells sorted from blood. The receptors shown here come from a woman in her thirties or forties in good health.

The chain is built from TRBV10-3 and TRBJ1-2, with no clear D. The CDR3 totals 15 residues. Germline V gene sequence: CDR1 ENHRY, CDR2 SYGVKD. Trimming shortened V by 6 bases and J by 7 bases, and 21 bases separated the two germline ends. Here the CDR3 reads CAISEPDVAVPGYTF. CDR3 nucleotide sequence: TGTGCCATCAGCGAGCCTGATGTGGCAGTCCCTGGCTACACCTTC.

The chain has TRBV11-2 and TRBJ2-1; TRBD2 matches at 7 bases. CDR3 length: 17 residues. V lost 1 base and J lost 2; bases outside the gene matches: 8. Germline CDR1 SGHAT, CDR2 FQNNGV. This chain's CDR3 is CASSLGGLGGAYNEQFF. The CDR3 nucleotides are TGTGCCAGCAGCTTAGGAGGTTTGGGGGGGGCCTACAATGAGCAGTTCTTC.

The chain combines TRBV7-3 with TRBJ2-1, with 13 bases that match TRBD2. Germline lookup yields CDR1 SGHTA and CDR2 FQGTGA. CDR3 length equals 19 residues. The V segment lost 1 base and the J segment 9 bases; nucleotides outside the gene matches: 15. The CDR3 coding sequence is TGTGCCAGCAGCTTAAACCCTGGTGCTGGACTAGCGGGAGTAAGTGAGCAGTTCTTC. It is translated as CASSLNPGAGLAGVSEQFF.

The chain is built from TRBV5-6 and TRBJ1-1; the match to TRBD1 covers 7 bases. V lost 5 bases, J lost 0 bases, and 4 bases stayed unmatched. This CDR3 spans 14 amino acids. The V gene's germline CDR1 is SGHDT and CDR2 YYEEEE. The CDR3 DNA reads TGTGCCAGCAGGGATAGGGGGCTGAACACTGAAGCTTTCTTT. Amino acids: CASRDRGLNTEAFF.

The chain joins TRBV7-9 to TRBJ2-1; 7 bases fit TRBD2. The CDR3 runs 15 residues. Germline values: CDR1 SEHNR, CDR2 FQNEAQ (reference sequence). J gave up 4 bases and V 2 bases, and 5 bases lay outside the gene matches. CDR3 sequence: CASSLSGSGYNEQFF. CDR3 coding DNA: TGTGCCAGCAGCTTAAGCGGTAGCGGGTACAATGAGCAGTTCTTC. The whole variable domain, remainder taken from reference TRBV7-9 and TRBJ2-1, is DTGVSQNPRHKITKRGQNVTFRCDPISEHNRLYWYRQTLGQGPEFLTYFQNEAQLEKSRLLSDRFSAERPKGSFSTLEIQRTEQGDSAMYLCASSLSGSGYNEQFFGPGTRLTVL.

With regard to this clone: Other DNA variants within this sample encode the same CDR3. The chain employs TRBV6-1 and TRBJ1-2, with D possibly being TRBD1 (5 bases). Germline V gene data show CDR1 as MNHNS and CDR2 as SASEGT. Trimming removed 2 bases at V and 4 bases at J, with 8 bases between. The CDR3 has 13 amino acids. This CDR3 is CASSERGGYGYTF. The CDR3 nucleotides read TGTGCCAGCAGTGAAAGGGGTGGCTATGGCTACACCTTC.

This clone was observed a handful of times. The genes are TRBV5-1 and TRBJ2-3; possible D gene TRBD2, 6 bases. The CDR3 contains 13 residues. Trimming took 5 bases from V and 2 from J, leaving 9 bases between them. Germline V gene data show CDR1 as SGHRS and CDR2 as YFSETQ. The CDR3 DNA reads as TGCGCCAGCAGGGAGGGTCTCACAGATACGCAGTATTTT. Its translation: CASREGLTDTQYF.

This rearrangement joins TRBV5-1 to TRBJ2-6; 14 bases are shared with TRBD2. Germline assignment: CDR1 SGHRS and CDR2 YFSETQ. Trimming took 5 bases from V and 3 from J; bases not matched to a gene: 4. The CDR3 sequence is 17 residues long. Here the CDR3 DNA reads TGCGCCAGCAGTCAGGGACTAGCGGGGGTTGGGGCCAACGTCCTGACTTTC. Residues: CASSQGLAGVGANVLTF.

V is TRBV6-1 and J is TRBJ1-4, with D possibly matching TRBD1 (5 bases). The CDR3 is made up of 15 amino acids. Germline V gives CDR1 MNHNS, CDR2 SASEGT. Between the trimmed V and J ends, which lost 1 base and 6 bases, there was a span of 12 bases. The CDR3 is CASSEVPGHDEKLFF. CDR3 DNA: TGTGCCAGCAGTGAAGTACCAGGACACGATGAAAAACTGTTTTTT.

V gene TRBV15 combines with J gene TRBJ2-1, with a possible D match to TRBD2 (5 bases). Trimming stripped 1 base from V and 8 bases from J, with 12 bases between. The CDR3 totals 14 residues. The germline V gene has CDR1 LNHNV and CDR2 YYDKDF (reference sequence). The CDR3 DNA is TGTGCCACCAGCAGAGGAGGGCCTACGGATGAGCAGTTCTTC. Translating gives CATSRGGPTDEQFF. Drawing the rest from reference TRBV15 and TRBJ2-1, the complete variable domain is DAMVIQNPRYQVTQFGKPVTLSCSQTLNHNVMYWYQQKSSQAPKLLFHYYDKDFNNEADTPDNFQSRRPNTSFCFLDIRSPGLGDTAMYLCATSRGGPTDEQFFGPGTRLTVL.

This clone was observed a few times. The chain has TRBV6-6 and TRBJ2-1; D gene ambiguous. The CDR3 consists of 14 residues. V shed 0 bases and J shed 5 bases, with 8 bases lying between them. From germline, CDR1 is MNHNY and CDR2 SVGAGI (reference sequence). CDR3 amino acids: CASSYSRLNNEQFF. The CDR3 nucleotides read TGTGCCAGCAGTTACTCGAGACTCAACAATGAGCAGTTCTTC.

CDR3: CASSPTPQGINYGYTF. DNA of the CDR3: TGTGCCAGCAGTCCCACTCCACAGGGGATTAACTATGGCTACACCTTC. V and J are TRBV5-5 and TRBJ1-2; 7 positions match TRBD1. With 5 bases clipped from V and 1 base from J, the junction kept 11 bases outside the gene matches. This CDR3 spans 16 amino acids. The V gene's germline CDR1 is SGHKS and CDR2 YYEKEE (reference sequence).

This clone was found a few times. The rearrangement links TRBV4-2 to TRBJ1-2, with D maybe TRBD1 (5 bases). The CDR3 runs to 17 residues. V lost 2 bases, J lost 1 base, and 17 bases lay in between. The germline V gene encodes CDR1 LGHNA and CDR2 YNFKEQ. CDR3 loop: CASSQTTIQGNNYGYTF. The CDR3 DNA is TGTGCCAGCAGCCAAACTACGATCCAGGGAAATAACTATGGCTACACCTTC.

The chain carries TRBV7-8 and TRBJ1-4, with D possibly TRBD1 on 5 matching bases. Germline CDR1 is SGHVS and CDR2 is FQNEAQ. The CDR3 loop spans 21 amino acids. The V end was cut by 2 bases, the J end by 4 bases, with 29 bases between. CDR3 residues: CASSLIYGGDGLPAINEKLFF. CDR3 in DNA: TGTGCCAGCAGCTTAATCTACGGGGGGGACGGACTACCTGCAATTAATGAAAAACTGTTTTTT.

Comments on this clone: At one of its ends the junction is not consistent with the germline gene, which may arise from a read error. This rearrangement joins TRBV4-3 to TRBJ2-4; no definite D call. The CDR3 covers 17 residues. Germline-derived CDR1 and CDR2 are LGHNA and YSLEER. The CDR3 protein is CASSQAADGTSKNFQYF. Written as DNA, the CDR3 is TGCGCCAGCAGCCAAGCCGCGGATGGTACTTCCAAAAACTTTCAGTACTTC.

The chain links TRBV5-6 to TRBJ2-7; no firm D call. From germline, CDR1 is SGHDT and CDR2 YYEEEE. This CDR3 has 13 amino acids. The ends were cut back, 2 bases at V and 2 bases at J, with 8 bases in the middle. CDR3 bases: TGTGCCAGCAGCTTCGGAGTCGCCTACGAGCAGTACTTC. Its protein product is CASSFGVAYEQYF.

V gene TRBV10-2 combines with J gene TRBJ2-1, with 9 bases lining up with TRBD2. Trimming at V came to 0 bases and at J to 10 bases, leaving 4 bases not matched to a gene. The CDR3 extends over 14 amino acids. The germline gives CDR1 WSHSY, CDR2 SAAADI. In DNA, the CDR3 is TGCGCCAGCAGTGAGTCGGGACTAGCTGTGGAGCAGTTCTTC. This encodes CASSESGLAVEQFF.

This chain joins TRBV15 and TRBJ1-5; the D is unclear. Trimming left V 1 base short and J 7 bases short, with 8 bases between. CDR1 LNHNV and CDR2 YYDKDF come from the germline V gene (reference sequence). The length of the CDR3 is 13 residues. The CDR3 DNA follows: TGTGCCACCAGCAGAGTCAAGGGACAGCCCCAGCATTTT. Encoded protein: CATSRVKGQPQHF.

The J gene is TRBJ1-2, the V gene TRBV4-3; D possibly corresponds to TRBD1 (6 bases). The V and J ends lost 0 bases and 6 bases respectively, with 14 bases between them. This CDR3 has 15 residues. Germline CDR1 LGHNA, CDR2 YSLEER. Here the CDR3 DNA reads TGCGCCAGCAGCCAAGATCCGCGGGGGGGCGATGGCTACACCTTC. Encoded protein: CASSQDPRGGDGYTF.

This sequence joins TRBV18 and TRBJ2-3; D unclear. Trimming stripped 3 bases from V and 5 bases from J, with 18 bases between. From germline, CDR1 is KGHSH and CDR2 LQKENI. CDR3 length: 16 residues. CDR3 DNA sequence: TGTGCCAGCTCACCCGACGTGGGGATGAGAGAAGATACGCAGTATTTT. Amino acid sequence: CASSPDVGMREDTQYF.

The chain recombines TRBV7-2 with TRBJ2-3; D not resolved. Trimming removed 5 bases at V and 3 bases at J, with 9 bases between. Germline values: CDR1 SGHTA, CDR2 FQGNSA. CDR3 length equals 13 residues. The CDR3 is CASSRLNTDTQYF. The CDR3, as DNA: TGTGCCAGCAGCCGCTTAAATACAGATACGCAGTATTTT. Complete variable domain (other parts from reference TRBV7-2 and TRBJ2-3): GAGVSQSPSNKVTEKGKDVELRCDPISGHTALYWYRQSLGQGLEFLIYFQGNSAPDKSGLPSDRFSAERTGGSVSTLTIQRTQQEDSAVYLCASSRLNTDTQYFGPGTRLTVL.

V is TRBV4-1 and J is TRBJ2-7; TRBD2 matches at 10 bases. The J segment lost 3 bases and the V segment lost 0 bases, leaving 5 bases of the junction unmatched. The germline V gene has CDR1 MGHRA and CDR2 YSYEKL. The CDR3 runs 16 residues. The CDR3 sequence: CASSQDWTSGYYEQYF. CDR3 in DNA: TGCGCCAGCAGCCAAGATTGGACTAGCGGTTACTACGAGCAGTACTTC.

This clone was observed a handful of times. The chain employs TRBV7-9 and TRBJ2-7, with 9 nucleotides matching TRBD2. CDR3 size: 19 residues. Per germline, CDR1 SEHNR and CDR2 FQNEAQ (reference sequence). V shed 5 bases, J shed 5 bases, and the junction held 22 bases outside the gene matches. The CDR3 region is CASSPPLPQRREGFDEQYF. The CDR3 nucleotides read TGTGCCAGCAGCCCCCCATTGCCCCAGCGGCGGGAGGGATTCGACGAGCAGTACTTC.

This clone was seen once. The CDR3 is CASSERAPMGSPLHF. The DNA of the CDR3 is TGTGCCAGCAGTGAACGAGCGCCGATGGGGTCACCCCTCCACTTT. The V gene is TRBV2, the J gene TRBJ1-6; D remains ambiguous. Trimming shortened V by 2 bases and J by 10 bases, and 15 bases separated the two germline ends. CDR1 and CDR2 (germline): SNHLY, FYNNEI. The CDR3 contains 15 residues.

The rearrangement uses TRBV4-3 and TRBJ2-1; D is unclear. Trimming shortened V by 1 base and J by 5 bases, and 9 bases separated the two germline ends. The CDR3 covers 14 residues. Germline V lookup: CDR1 LGHNA, CDR2 YSLEER. This CDR3 is CASSQGNTHNEQFF. CDR3 in DNA: TGCGCCAGCAGCCAAGGCAACACCCACAATGAGCAGTTCTTC.

The chain recombines TRBV7-8 with TRBJ1-2; D uncertain. The CDR3 has 14 amino acids. V lost 2 bases and J lost 3, with 10 bases in between. The V gene's germline CDR1 is SGHVS and CDR2 FQNEAQ. CDR3 residues: CASSLFENDYGYTF. DNA of the CDR3: TGTGCCAGCAGCTTATTTGAAAACGACTATGGCTACACCTTC.

In DNA form, the CDR3 reads TGTGCCAGCAGCTTATCGGCGTATAATCAGCCCCAGCATTTT. Protein product: CASSLSAYNQPQHF. V usage is TRBV7-2 and J usage is TRBJ1-5; D remains unclear. From germline, CDR1 is SGHTA and CDR2 FQGNSA. There are 14 residues in the CDR3. Trimming stripped 2 bases from V and 4 bases from J, with 9 bases between. The entire variable domain, with the rest obtained from reference TRBV7-2 and TRBJ1-5, is as follows: GAGVSQSPSNKVTEKGKDVELRCDPISGHTALYWYRQSLGQGLEFLIYFQGNSAPDKSGLPSDRFSAERTGGSVSTLTIQRTQQEDSAVYLCASSLSAYNQPQHFGDGTRLSIL.

The chain recombines TRBV6-5 with TRBJ2-1, with D unclear. The CDR3 contains 14 residues. Trimming removed 0 bases at V and 6 bases at J, with 9 bases between. The V gene's germline CDR1 is MNHEY and CDR2 SVGAGI. The CDR3 protein is CASSYSLLTNEQFF. In nucleotides, the CDR3 is TGTGCCAGCAGTTACTCGTTACTGACCAATGAGCAGTTCTTC.